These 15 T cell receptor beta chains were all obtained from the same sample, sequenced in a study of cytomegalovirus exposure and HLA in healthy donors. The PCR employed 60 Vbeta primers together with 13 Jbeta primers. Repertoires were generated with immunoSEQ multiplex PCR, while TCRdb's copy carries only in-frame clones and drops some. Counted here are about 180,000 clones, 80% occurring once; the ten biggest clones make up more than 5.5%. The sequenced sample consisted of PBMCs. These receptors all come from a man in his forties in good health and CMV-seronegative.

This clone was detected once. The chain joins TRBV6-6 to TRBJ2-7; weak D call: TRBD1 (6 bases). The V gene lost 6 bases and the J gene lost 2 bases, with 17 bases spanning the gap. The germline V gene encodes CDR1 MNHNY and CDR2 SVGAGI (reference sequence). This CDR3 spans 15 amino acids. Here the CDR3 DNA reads TGTGCCAGCAGAACCAATTCCAGGGGAACCTACGAGCAGTACTTC. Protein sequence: CASRTNSRGTYEQYF.

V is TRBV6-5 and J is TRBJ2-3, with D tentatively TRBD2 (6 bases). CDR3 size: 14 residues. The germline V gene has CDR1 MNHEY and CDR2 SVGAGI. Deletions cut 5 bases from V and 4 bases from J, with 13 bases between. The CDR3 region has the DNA TGTGCCAGCAGTCCACGCGGGGCAGCAGATACGCAGTATTTT. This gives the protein CASSPRGAADTQYF.

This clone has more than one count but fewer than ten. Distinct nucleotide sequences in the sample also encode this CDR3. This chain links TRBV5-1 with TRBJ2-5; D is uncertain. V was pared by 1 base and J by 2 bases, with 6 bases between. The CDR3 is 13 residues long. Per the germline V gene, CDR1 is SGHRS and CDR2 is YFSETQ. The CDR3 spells CASSLTVQETQYF. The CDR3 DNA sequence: TGCGCCAGCAGCTTGACGGTGCAAGAGACCCAGTACTTC.

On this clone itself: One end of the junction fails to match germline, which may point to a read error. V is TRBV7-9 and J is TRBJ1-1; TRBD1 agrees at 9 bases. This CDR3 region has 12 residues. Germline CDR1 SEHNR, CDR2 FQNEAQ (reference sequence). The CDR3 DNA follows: TGTTCCAGCAGCTTAGTGGGACAGGGTGCTTTCTTT. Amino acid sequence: CSSSLVGQGAFF.

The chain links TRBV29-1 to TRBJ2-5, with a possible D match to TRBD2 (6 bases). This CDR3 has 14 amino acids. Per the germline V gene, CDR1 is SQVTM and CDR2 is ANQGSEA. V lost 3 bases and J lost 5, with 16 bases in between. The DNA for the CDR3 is TGCAGCGTTGACGGGGGAGATCATGGGGAGACCCAGTACTTC. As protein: CSVDGGDHGETQYF.

The CDR3 protein is CASSMGPGQGNQPQHF. The CDR3 DNA reads as TGTGCCAGTAGTATGGGACCGGGACAGGGGAATCAGCCCCAGCATTTT. The chain combines TRBV19 with TRBJ1-5, with TRBD1 identical over 10 bases. This CDR3 has 16 amino acids. V was pared by 3 bases and J by 4 bases, with 6 bases of the junction left unmatched. In germline, CDR1 is LNHDA, CDR2 SQIVND (reference sequence).

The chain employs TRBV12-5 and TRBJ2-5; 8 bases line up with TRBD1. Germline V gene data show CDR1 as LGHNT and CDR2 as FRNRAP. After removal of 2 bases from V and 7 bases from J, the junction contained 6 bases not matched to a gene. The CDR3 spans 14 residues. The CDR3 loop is CASGLPGGYGTQYF. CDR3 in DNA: TGTGCTAGTGGTTTGCCAGGGGGCTATGGGACCCAGTACTTC.

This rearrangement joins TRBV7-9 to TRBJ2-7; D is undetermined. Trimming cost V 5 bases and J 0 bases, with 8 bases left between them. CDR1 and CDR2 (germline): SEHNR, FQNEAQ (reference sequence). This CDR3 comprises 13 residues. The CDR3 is CASSLRISYEQYF. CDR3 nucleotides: TGTGCCAGCAGCCTGAGAATCTCCTACGAGCAGTACTTC.

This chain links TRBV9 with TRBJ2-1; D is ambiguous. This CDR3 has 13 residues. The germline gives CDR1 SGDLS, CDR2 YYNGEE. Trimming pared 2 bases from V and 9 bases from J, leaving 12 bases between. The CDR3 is CASSVKPNTEQFF. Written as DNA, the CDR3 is TGTGCCAGCAGCGTTAAGCCCAATACTGAGCAGTTCTTC.

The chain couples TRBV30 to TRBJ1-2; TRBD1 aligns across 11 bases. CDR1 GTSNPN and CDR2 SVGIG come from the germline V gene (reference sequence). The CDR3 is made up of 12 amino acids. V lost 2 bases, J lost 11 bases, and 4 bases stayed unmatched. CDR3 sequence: CAWSRDRGGYTF. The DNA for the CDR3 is TGTGCCTGGAGTCGGGACAGGGGGGGGTACACCTTC. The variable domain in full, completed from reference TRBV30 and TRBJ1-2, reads SQTIHQWPATLVQPVGSPLSLECTVEGTSNPNLYWYRQAAGRGLQLLFYSVGIGQISSEVPQNLSASRPQDRQFILSSKKLLLSDSGFYLCAWSRDRGGYTFGSGTRLTVV.

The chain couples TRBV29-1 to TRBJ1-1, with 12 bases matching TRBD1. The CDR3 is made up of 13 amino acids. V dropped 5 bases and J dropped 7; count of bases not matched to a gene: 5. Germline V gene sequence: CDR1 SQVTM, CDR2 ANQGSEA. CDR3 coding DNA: TGCAGCGTTAGGGACAGGGGGCCTAATGAAGCTTTCTTT. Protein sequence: CSVRDRGPNEAFF.

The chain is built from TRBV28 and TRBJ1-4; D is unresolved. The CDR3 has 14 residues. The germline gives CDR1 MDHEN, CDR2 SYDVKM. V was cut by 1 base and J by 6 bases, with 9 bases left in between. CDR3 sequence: CASSLSGLHEKLFF. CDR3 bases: TGTGCCAGCAGTTTATCGGGGTTGCATGAAAAACTGTTTTTT.

This CDR3 reads CASSLGTGEVDTQYF. The DNA for the CDR3 is TGTGCCAGCAGCTTAGGGACAGGGGAGGTAGATACGCAGTATTTT. This chain uses TRBV7-7 with TRBJ2-3, with TRBD1 matching 9 bases. The CDR3 is made up of 15 amino acids. In germline, CDR1 is SSHAT, CDR2 FNYEAQ (reference sequence). V lost 1 base, J lost 5 bases, and 4 bases stayed unmatched. The full variable domain, with the rest looked up from reference TRBV7-7 and TRBJ2-3, is GAGVSQSPRYKVTKRGQDVTLRCDPISSHATLYWYQQALGQGPEFLTYFNYEAQPDKSGLPSDRFSAERPEGSISTLTIQRTEQRDSAMYRCASSLGTGEVDTQYFGPGTRLTVL.

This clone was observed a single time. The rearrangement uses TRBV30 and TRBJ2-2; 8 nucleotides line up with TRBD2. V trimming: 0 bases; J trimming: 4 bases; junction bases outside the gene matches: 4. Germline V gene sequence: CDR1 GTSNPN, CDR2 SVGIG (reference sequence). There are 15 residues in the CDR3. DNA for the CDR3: TGTGCCTGGAGTGTTGGGACTAGTGGCACCGGGGAGCTGTTTTTT. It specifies CAWSVGTSGTGELFF.

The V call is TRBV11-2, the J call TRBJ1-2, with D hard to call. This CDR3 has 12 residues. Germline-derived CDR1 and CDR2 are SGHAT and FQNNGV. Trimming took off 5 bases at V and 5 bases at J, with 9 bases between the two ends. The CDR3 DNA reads TGTGCCAGCAGCCCTCAGCGTTATGGCTACACCTTC. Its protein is CASSPQRYGYTF.